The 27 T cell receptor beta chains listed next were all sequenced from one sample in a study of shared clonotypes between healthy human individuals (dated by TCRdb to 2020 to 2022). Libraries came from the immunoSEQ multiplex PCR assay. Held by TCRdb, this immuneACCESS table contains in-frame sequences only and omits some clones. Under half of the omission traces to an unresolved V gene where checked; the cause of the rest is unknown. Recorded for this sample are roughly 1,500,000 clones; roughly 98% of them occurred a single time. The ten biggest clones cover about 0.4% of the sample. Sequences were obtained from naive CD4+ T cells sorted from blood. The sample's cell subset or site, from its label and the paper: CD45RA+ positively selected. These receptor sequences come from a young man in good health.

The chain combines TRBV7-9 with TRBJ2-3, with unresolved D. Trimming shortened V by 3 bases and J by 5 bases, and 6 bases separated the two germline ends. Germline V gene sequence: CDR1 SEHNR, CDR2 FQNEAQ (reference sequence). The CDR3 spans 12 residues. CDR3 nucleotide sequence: TGTGCCAGCAGCTTCGATGTAGATACGCAGTATTTT. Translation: CASSFDVDTQYF.

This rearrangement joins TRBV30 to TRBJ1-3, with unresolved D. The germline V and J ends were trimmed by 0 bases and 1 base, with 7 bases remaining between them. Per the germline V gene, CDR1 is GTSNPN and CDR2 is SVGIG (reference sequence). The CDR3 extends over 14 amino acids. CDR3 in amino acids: CAWSVARSGNTIYF. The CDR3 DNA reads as TGTGCCTGGAGTGTAGCCCGTTCTGGAAACACCATATATTTT. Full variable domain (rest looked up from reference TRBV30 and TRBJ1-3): SQTIHQWPATLVQPVGSPLSLECTVEGTSNPNLYWYRQAAGRGLQLLFYSVGIGQISSEVPQNLSASRPQDRQFILSSKKLLLSDSGFYLCAWSVARSGNTIYFGEGSWLTVV.

CDR3 coding DNA: TGTGCCAGCAGCGTAGCCTCGAACGGGGACGAAAAACTGTTTTTT. Its protein product is CASSVASNGDEKLFF. V and J are TRBV9 and TRBJ1-4; D perhaps matches TRBD1 (5 bases). The germline V gene encodes CDR1 SGDLS and CDR2 YYNGEE. V was trimmed by 0 bases and J by 8 bases, leaving 14 bases between them. The CDR3 extends over 15 amino acids.

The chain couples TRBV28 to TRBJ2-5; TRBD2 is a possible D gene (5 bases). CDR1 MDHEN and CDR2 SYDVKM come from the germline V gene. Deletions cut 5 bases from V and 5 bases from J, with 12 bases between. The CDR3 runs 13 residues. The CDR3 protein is CASSPNWEETQYF. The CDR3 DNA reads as TGTGCCAGCAGTCCTAACTGGGAGGAGACCCAGTACTTC.

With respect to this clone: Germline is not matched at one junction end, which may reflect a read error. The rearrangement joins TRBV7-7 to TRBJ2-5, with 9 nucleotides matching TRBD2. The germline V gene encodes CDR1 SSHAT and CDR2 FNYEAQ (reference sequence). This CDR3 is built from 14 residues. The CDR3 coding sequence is TGTGCTAGCAGCAGGGGACTAGCAGGGGAGACCCAGTACTTC. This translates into CASSRGLAGETQYF.

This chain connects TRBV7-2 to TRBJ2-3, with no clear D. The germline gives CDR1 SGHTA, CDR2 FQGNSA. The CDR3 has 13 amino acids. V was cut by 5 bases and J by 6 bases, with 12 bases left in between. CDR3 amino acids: CASSLQGFDTQYF. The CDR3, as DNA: TGTGCCAGCAGCCTCCAAGGATTCGATACGCAGTATTTT.

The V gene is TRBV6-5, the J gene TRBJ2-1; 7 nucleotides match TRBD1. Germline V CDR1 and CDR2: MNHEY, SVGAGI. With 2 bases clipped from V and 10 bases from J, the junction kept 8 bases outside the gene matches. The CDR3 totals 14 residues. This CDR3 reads CASSYETGLREQFF. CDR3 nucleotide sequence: TGTGCCAGCAGTTACGAGACAGGGTTGAGGGAGCAGTTCTTC.

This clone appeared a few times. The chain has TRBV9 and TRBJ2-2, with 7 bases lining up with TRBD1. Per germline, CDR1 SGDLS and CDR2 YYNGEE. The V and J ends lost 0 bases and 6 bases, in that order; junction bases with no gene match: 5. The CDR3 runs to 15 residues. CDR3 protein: CASSVGQGVAGELFF. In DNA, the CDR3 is TGTGCCAGCAGCGTAGGACAGGGTGTCGCCGGGGAGCTGTTTTTT.

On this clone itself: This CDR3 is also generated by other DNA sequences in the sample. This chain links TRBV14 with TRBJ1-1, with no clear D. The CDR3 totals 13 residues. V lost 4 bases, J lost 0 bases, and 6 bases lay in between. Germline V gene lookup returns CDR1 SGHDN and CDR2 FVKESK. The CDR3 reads CASSPSLNTEAFF. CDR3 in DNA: TGTGCCAGCAGCCCATCTTTGAACACTGAAGCTTTCTTT.

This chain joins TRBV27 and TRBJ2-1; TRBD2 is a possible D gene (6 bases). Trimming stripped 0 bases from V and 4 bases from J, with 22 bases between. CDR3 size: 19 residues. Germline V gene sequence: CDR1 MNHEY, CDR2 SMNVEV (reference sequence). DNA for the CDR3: TGTGCCAGCAGTTTATCCCGCCGGGTTGGCGGGAACAGATACAATGAGCAGTTCTTC. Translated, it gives CASSLSRRVGGNRYNEQFF.

CDR3 sequence: CASSSPLARGYNEQFF. DNA for the CDR3: TGTGCCAGCAGTTCGCCCCTAGCGAGAGGATACAATGAGCAGTTCTTC. This chain connects TRBV27 to TRBJ2-1; tentatively, D is TRBD2 (6 bases). CDR1 MNHEY and CDR2 SMNVEV come from the germline V gene (reference sequence). Trimming stripped 4 bases from V and 4 bases from J, with 17 bases between. The CDR3 spans 16 residues.

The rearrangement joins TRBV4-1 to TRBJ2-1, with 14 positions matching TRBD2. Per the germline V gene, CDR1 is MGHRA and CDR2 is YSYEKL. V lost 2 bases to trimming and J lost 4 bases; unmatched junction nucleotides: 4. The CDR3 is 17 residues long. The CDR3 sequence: CASSQTGTSGSYNEQFF. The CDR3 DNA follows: TGCGCCAGCAGCCAAACCGGGACTAGCGGGAGTTACAATGAGCAGTTCTTC.

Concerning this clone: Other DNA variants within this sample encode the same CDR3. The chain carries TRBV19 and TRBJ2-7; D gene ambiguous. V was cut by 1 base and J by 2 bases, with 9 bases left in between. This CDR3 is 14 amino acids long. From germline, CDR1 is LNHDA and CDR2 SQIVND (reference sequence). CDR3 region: CASSIGGKPYEQYF. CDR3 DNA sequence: TGTGCCAGTAGTATAGGAGGCAAACCCTACGAGCAGTACTTC.

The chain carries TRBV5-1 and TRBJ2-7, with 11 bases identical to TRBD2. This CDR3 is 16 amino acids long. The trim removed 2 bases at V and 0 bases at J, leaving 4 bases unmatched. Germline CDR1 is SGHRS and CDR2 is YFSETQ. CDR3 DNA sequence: TGCGCCAGCAGCTTTGGGACTAGCGGTAACTCCTACGAGCAGTACTTC. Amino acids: CASSFGTSGNSYEQYF.

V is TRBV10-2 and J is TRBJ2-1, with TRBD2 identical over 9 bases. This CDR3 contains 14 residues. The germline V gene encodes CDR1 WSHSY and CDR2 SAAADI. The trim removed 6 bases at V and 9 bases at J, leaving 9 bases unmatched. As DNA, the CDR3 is TGCGCCAGCAGCCTAGCGGGATTAGTACCTGAGCAGTTCTTC. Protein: CASSLAGLVPEQFF.

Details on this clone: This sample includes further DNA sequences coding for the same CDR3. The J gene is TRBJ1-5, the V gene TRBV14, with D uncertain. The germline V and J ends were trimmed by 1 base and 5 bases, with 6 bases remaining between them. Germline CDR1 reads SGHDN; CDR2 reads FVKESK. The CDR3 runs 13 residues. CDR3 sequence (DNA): TGTGCCAGCAGCCAAGGATTGGATCAGCCCCAGCATTTT. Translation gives CASSQGLDQPQHF. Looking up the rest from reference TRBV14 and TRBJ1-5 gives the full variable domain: EAGVTQFPSHSVIEKGQTVTLRCDPISGHDNLYWYRRVMGKEIKFLLHFVKESKQDESGMPNNRFLAERTGGTYSTLKVQPAELEDSGVYFCASSQGLDQPQHFGDGTRLSIL.

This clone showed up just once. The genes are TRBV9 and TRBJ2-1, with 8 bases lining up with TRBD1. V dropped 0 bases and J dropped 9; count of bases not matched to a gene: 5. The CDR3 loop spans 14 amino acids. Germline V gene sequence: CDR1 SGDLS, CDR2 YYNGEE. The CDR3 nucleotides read TGTGCCAGCAGCGTAGTAGGACAGGGCACTGAGCAGTTCTTC. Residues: CASSVVGQGTEQFF.

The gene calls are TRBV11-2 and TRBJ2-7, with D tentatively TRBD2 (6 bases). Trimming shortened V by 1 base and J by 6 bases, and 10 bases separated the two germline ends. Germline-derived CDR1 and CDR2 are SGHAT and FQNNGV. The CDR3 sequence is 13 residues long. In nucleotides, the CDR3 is TGTGCCAGCAGCTTAGTATCGGGAGTCGAGCAGTACTTC. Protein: CASSLVSGVEQYF.

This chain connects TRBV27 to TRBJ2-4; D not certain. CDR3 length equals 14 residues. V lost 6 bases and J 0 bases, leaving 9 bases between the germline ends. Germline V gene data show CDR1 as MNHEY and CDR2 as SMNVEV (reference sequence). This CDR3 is CASRSVLAKNIQYF. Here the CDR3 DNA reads TGTGCCAGCAGGTCCGTGCTAGCCAAAAACATTCAGTACTTC.

CDR3 sequence: CASSLSLAGAGEQYF. The CDR3 DNA sequence: TGTGCCAGCAGCTTGTCACTAGCGGGAGCTGGGGAGCAGTACTTC. The chain recombines TRBV5-4 with TRBJ2-7, with 11 nucleotides matching TRBD2. The CDR3 contains 15 residues. Germline V CDR1 and CDR2: SGHNT, YYREEE (reference sequence). Trimming removed 1 base from V and 7 bases from J; junction bases left unmatched: 7.

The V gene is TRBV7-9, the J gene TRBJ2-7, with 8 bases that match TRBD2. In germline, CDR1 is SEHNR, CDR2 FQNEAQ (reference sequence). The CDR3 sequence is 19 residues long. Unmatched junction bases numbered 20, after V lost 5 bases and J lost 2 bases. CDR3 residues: CASSRRGRGEEAAPYEQYF. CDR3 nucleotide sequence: TGTGCCAGCAGCCGCCGAGGGCGGGGGGAGGAAGCGGCTCCCTACGAGCAGTACTTC.

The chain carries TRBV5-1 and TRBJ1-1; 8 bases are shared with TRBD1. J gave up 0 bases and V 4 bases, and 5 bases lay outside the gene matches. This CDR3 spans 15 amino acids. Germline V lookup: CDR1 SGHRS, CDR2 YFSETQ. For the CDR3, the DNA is TGCGCCAGCAGCCCCTGGACAGGGATGAACACTGAAGCTTTCTTT. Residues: CASSPWTGMNTEAFF.

The CDR3 nucleotides read TGTGCCAGCAGTTTCAGGTCTTCGAGGGCTGGAAACACCATATATTTT. This codes for CASSFRSSRAGNTIYF. The chain couples TRBV28 to TRBJ1-3, with unresolved D. Germline V gives CDR1 MDHEN, CDR2 SYDVKM. Deletions cut 3 bases from V and 2 bases from J, with 14 bases between. The CDR3 contains 16 residues. The whole variable domain, filled in from reference TRBV28 and TRBJ1-3, reads DVKVTQSSRYLVKRTGEKVFLECVQDMDHENMFWYRQDPGLGLRLIYFSYDVKMKEKGDIPEGYSVSREKKERFSLILESASTNQTSMYLCASSFRSSRAGNTIYFGEGSWLTVV.

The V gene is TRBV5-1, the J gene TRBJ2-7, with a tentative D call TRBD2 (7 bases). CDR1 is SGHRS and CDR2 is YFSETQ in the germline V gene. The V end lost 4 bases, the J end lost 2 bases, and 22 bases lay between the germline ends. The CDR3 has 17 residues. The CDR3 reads CASSPQGRGGSAYEQYF. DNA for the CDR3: TGCGCCAGCAGCCCCCAAGGTCGCGGGGGCTCGGCCTACGAGCAGTACTTC.

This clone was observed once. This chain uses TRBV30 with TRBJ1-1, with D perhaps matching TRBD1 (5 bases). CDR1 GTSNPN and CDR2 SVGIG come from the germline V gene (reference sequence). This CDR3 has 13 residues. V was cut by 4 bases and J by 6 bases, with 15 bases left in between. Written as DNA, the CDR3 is TGTGCCTGGAAAGGAAATGGGGCAGCTGAAGCTTTCTTT. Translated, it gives CAWKGNGAAEAFF.

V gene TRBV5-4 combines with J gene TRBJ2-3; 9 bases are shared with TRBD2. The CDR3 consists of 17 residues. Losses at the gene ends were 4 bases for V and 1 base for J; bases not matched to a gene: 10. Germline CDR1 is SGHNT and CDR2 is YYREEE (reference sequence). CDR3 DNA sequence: TGTGCCAGCAGCCTAGGCCTAGCGGGAATCGGCACAGATACGCAGTATTTT. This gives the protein CASSLGLAGIGTDTQYF.

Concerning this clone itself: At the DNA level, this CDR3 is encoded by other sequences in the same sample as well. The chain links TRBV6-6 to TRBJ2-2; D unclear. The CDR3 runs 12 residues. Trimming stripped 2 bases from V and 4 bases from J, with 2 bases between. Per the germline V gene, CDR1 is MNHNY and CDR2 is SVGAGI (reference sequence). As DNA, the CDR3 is TGTGCCAGCAGTTACCCCACCGGGGAGCTGTTTTTT. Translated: CASSYPTGELFF.